A selection of T cell receptor beta chains follows, all from one sample in a study of blood T cell repertoires in COVID-19. TCRdb keeps only in-frame clones here, not all; method: immunoSEQ multiplex PCR. The sample records about 98,000 clones, approximately 90% being singletons. Sequenced material: peripheral blood. The receptors stem from a man aged 70 or older with acute or convalescent COVID-19. CDR3s leave out the opening cysteine and the closing phenylalanine or tryptophan. Fields, in order: V gene, J gene, clone size, CDR3 protein. Not all rows give a size; the values are once, few, many and, for expanded clones, a class.

TRBV6-1	TRBJ1-2	-	ASSEQGASGYT
TRBV2	TRBJ1-1	-	ASIRDTYNTEAF
TRBV19	TRBJ1-6	-	ASSIFPTDQLNSPLH
TRBV3-1/TRBV3-2	TRBJ1-1	-	ASSQGQGRSEAF
TRBV5-6	TRBJ1-1	-	ASSGDRRTEAF
TRBV6-5	TRBJ1-2	-	ASSYFDRGLDGYT
TRBV5-4	TRBJ1-2	-	ASSLEQGWGGYT
TRBV27	TRBJ2-7	-	ASSLSGTSYEQY
TRBV20-1	TRBJ1-5	-	SASGGQGSHQPQH
TRBV5-6	TRBJ2-5	-	ASSSLAGGGETQY
TRBV28	TRBJ1-6	-	ASNSGGGVNSPLH
TRBV5-1	TRBJ1-1	medium-sized	ASRDRGRTEAF
TRBV5-1	TRBJ1-6	-	ASSLTPNRATSNSPLH
TRBV28	TRBJ1-5	-	STRDSLSNQPQH
TRBV2	TRBJ2-1	once	ASRLSRQNSYNEQF
TRBV21-1	TRBJ2-3	-	ASSKGSRQGTDTQY
TRBV3-1/TRBV3-2	TRBJ2-5	-	ASSQRTSGGQETQY
TRBV7-3	TRBJ2-1	-	ASSLAGGYNEQF
TRBV10-1	TRBJ2-7	-	ASSETGGGALYEQY
TRBV7-9	TRBJ2-7	-	ASSPPPGTGYGEQY
TRBV7-9	TRBJ2-1	few	ASTHGTSGYSSYNEQF
TRBV3-1/TRBV3-2	TRBJ1-1	-	ASSPNRGTEAF
TRBV5-6	TRBJ2-5	-	ASSFTEGGAQY
TRBV13	TRBJ2-3	-	ASSDSIHTQY
TRBV18	TRBJ1-1	-	ASSPTLPGQANTEAF
TRBV30	TRBJ2-1	-	AWTQNNEQF
TRBV7-6	TRBJ2-3	-	ASSLPRTSGGLSTDTQY
TRBV7-9	TRBJ1-1	once	ASSLEAGKAF
TRBV3-1/TRBV3-2	TRBJ1-2	-	ASSQITAGGYT
TRBV4-1	TRBJ2-1	-	ASSLNPDRGDEQF
TRBV9	TRBJ1-2	-	ASSTSGQGGGYT
TRBV5-1	TRBJ1-2	-	ASSLAGTGGGYT
TRBV12-2	TRBJ1-1	-	ASRIIPGHQDAIAEAF
TRBV6-2/TRBV6-3	TRBJ1-2	-	ASSPDRGLGYT
TRBV9	TRBJ1-6	-	ASSGAGGNSPLH
TRBV29-1	TRBJ1-2	-	SVEGMGTNYGYT
TRBV5-4	TRBJ2-7	-	ASRHAGTLYEQY
TRBV5-1	TRBJ2-2	-	ASSLTGTGVGLGELF
TRBV2	TRBJ1-2	-	ASSVRGSYGYT
TRBV7-8	TRBJ1-2	few	ASSQTGNDYGYT
TRBV5-4	TRBJ2-1	-	ASSLNRGGLYNEQF
TRBV5-1	TRBJ1-2	-	ASSSWGQTLGGYT
TRBV5-6	TRBJ1-2	-	ASGQTNYGYT
TRBV3-1/TRBV3-2	TRBJ1-1	-	ASSQDIWARNTEAF
TRBV19	TRBJ1-2	-	ASSITLVVESRDRGSYGYT
TRBV4-1	TRBJ1-4	-	ASSQEGDRVNEKLF
TRBV2	TRBJ1-4	-	ASSLRTGVNEKLF
TRBV9	TRBJ2-7	once	ASSDEGLAIADEQY